This T cell receptor beta chain comes out of a study of cytomegalovirus exposure and HLA in healthy donors. The PCR made use of 60 Vbeta and 13 Jbeta primers. Authors' data handling: The authors later counted 75 million to 90 million unique TCR beta chains, 9.5 million to 13 million of them shared. Sequencing was performed with immunoSEQ multiplex PCR; in TCRdb, only in-frame clones are kept and a portion is missing. That table supplies the V and J calls and clone size; D and trimming were determined from the DNA. The profile covers roughly 110,000 clones, with 75% to 85% appearing a single time and about 1.6% taken by the ten largest. This clone was found a few times. The antigen remains unidentified. The CDR3 consists of 15 residues. The V end was cut by 1 base, the J end by 0 bases, with 9 bases between. Germline-derived CDR1 and CDR2 are ENHRY and SYGVKD. General study points: Cytomegalovirus association was listed for 164 TCR beta chains. A later analysis associated 16,000 or so TCR beta sequences with HLA alleles at a 0.05 false discovery rate. A classifier reportedly called cytomegalovirus status with high sensitivity and specificity.

This receptor was taken from a man aged 45-60 years in good health and CMV-seronegative. Sequencing input: PBMCs. The chain links TRBV10-3 to TRBJ1-1; D perhaps matches TRBD1 (5 bases). CDR3 sequence (DNA): TGTGCCATCAGTGAGTGGGGGGGGATGAACACTGAAGCTTTCTTT. Translated: CAISEWGGMNTEAFF.